These 12 T cell receptor beta chains share one sample of origin, sequenced in a study of blood T cell repertoires in COVID-19 (dated by TCRdb to about 2020). Preparation of the library involved the immunoSEQ multiplex PCR assay. The source is immuneACCESS, and TCRdb retained only in-frame sequences with V and J called. Part of the clones is not carried over; for the studies checked, unresolved V genes explain less than half of this, and the remainder is unexplained. This sample gives 100,000 to 130,000 clones in total; more than 70% of them show up just once. The ten largest clones represent around 4.4% of the sample. The specimen was peripheral blood. These TCRs come from a human donor in a cohort sampled during active COVID-19.

The V gene is TRBV5-1, the J gene TRBJ2-7, with 11 bases lining up with TRBD2. V lost 0 bases to trimming and J lost 4 bases; unmatched junction nucleotides: 6. Germline lookup yields CDR1 SGHRS and CDR2 YFSETQ. CDR3 length equals 16 residues. The CDR3 coding sequence is TGCGCCAGCAGCTTGGCGACTAGCGGGGCACGGTACGAGCAGTACTTC. Encoded protein: CASSLATSGARYEQYF.

The genes are TRBV19 and TRBJ1-1, with D unresolved. V was cut by 7 bases and J by 0 bases, with 9 bases left in between. The length of the CDR3 is 13 residues. CDR1 is LNHDA and CDR2 is SQIVND in the germline V gene (reference sequence). CDR3 sequence: CASKFQMNTEAFF. The CDR3 DNA is TGTGCCAGTAAATTCCAGATGAACACTGAAGCTTTCTTT.

Here the CDR3 DNA reads TGCAGCGCCGCGGACAGTAGCAATCAGCCCCAGCATTTT. It encodes CSAADSSNQPQHF. The chain joins TRBV29-1 to TRBJ1-5; D possibly corresponds to TRBD1 (6 bases). CDR1 is SQVTM and CDR2 is ANQGSEA in the germline V gene. This CDR3 comprises 13 residues. Trimming left V 7 bases short and J 0 bases short, with 10 bases between.

J is TRBJ2-6 and V is TRBV29-1; 7 nucleotides agree with TRBD2. This CDR3 has 18 residues. J was trimmed by 0 bases and V by 6 bases; bases with no gene match: 14. In germline, CDR1 is SQVTM, CDR2 ANQGSEA. The CDR3 is CSVVFGGGPLSGANVLTF. CDR3 nucleotide sequence: TGCAGCGTAGTATTCGGGGGAGGGCCTCTCTCTGGGGCCAACGTCCTGACTTTC.

The chain employs TRBV7-6 and TRBJ2-2; 11 nucleotides align to TRBD2. This CDR3 has 16 residues. V lost 5 bases to trimming and J lost 0 bases; unmatched junction nucleotides: 2. Germline loops: CDR1 SGHVS, CDR2 FNYEAQ. As DNA, the CDR3 is TGTGCCAGCAGCCGGACTAGCGGGCCGAACACCGGGGAGCTGTTTTTT. Its translation: CASSRTSGPNTGELFF.

This chain uses TRBV10-3 with TRBJ2-3; no clear D gene. The CDR3 sequence is 13 residues long. V shed 6 bases and J shed 0 bases, with 7 bases lying between them. CDR1 ENHRY and CDR2 SYGVKD come from the germline V gene. The CDR3 here is CAIRADSTDTQYF. The DNA for the CDR3 is TGTGCCATCAGGGCCGATAGCACAGATACGCAGTATTTT.

The chain employs TRBV6-1 and TRBJ1-1; 10 bases map to TRBD1. The CDR3 has 16 residues. The ends lost 4 bases at V and 2 bases at J; junction bases unmatched: 7. Germline CDR1 MNHNS, CDR2 SASEGT. The DNA of the CDR3 is TGTGCCAGCAGTGTGGACAGGGGGGCCCCTAACACTGAAGCTTTCTTT. This sequence encodes CASSVDRGAPNTEAFF.

This chain uses TRBV7-9 with TRBJ2-1; D is possibly TRBD2 (5 bases). CDR1 is SEHNR, CDR2 FQNEAQ, per germline (reference sequence). V gave up 0 bases and J gave up 5 bases, with 8 bases separating them. The CDR3 spans 14 residues. CDR3 sequence: CASSLAPSNNEQFF. CDR3 nucleotide sequence: TGTGCCAGCAGCTTAGCCCCTAGCAACAATGAGCAGTTCTTC.

V gene TRBV9 combines with J gene TRBJ1-1, with a weak D call TRBD1 (5 bases). The CDR3 has 14 amino acids. Germline CDR1 is SGDLS and CDR2 is YYNGEE. Trimming pared 3 bases from V and 0 bases from J, leaving 9 bases between. The CDR3 DNA sequence: TGTGCCAGCAGCGCCCGACAGATGAACACTGAAGCTTTCTTT. This translates into CASSARQMNTEAFF.

DNA for the CDR3: TGTGCCAGCAGTACTACAGGGAGAGGCTACACCTTC. It codes for CASSTTGRGYTF. This rearrangement joins TRBV28 to TRBJ1-2; D is perhaps TRBD1 (6 bases). The germline CDR1 and CDR2 sequences are MDHEN and SYDVKM. V was clipped by 5 bases and J by 8 bases, with 12 bases between them. This CDR3 is 12 amino acids long.

This clone showed up just once. The chain recombines TRBV7-2 with TRBJ2-3; D is perhaps TRBD1 (6 bases). Trimming took 4 bases from V and 2 from J, leaving 10 bases between them. The CDR3 extends over 14 amino acids. In germline, CDR1 is SGHTA, CDR2 FQGNSA. The CDR3: CASSSQGITDTQYF. CDR3 coding DNA: TGTGCCAGCAGCTCACAGGGAATCACAGATACGCAGTATTTT.

The table lists this clone with a count of one. The chain uses TRBV10-1 and TRBJ2-7; possibly TRBD1 for D (5 bases). Trimming cost V 4 bases and J 7 bases, with 23 bases left between them. The CDR3 totals 16 residues. Germline CDR1 reads WNHNN; CDR2 reads SYGVQD (reference sequence). The CDR3 DNA sequence: TGCGCCAGCAGTGCCACAGGCAGCGCCAACCGACGGGAGCAGTACGTC. As protein: CASSATGSANRREQYV.